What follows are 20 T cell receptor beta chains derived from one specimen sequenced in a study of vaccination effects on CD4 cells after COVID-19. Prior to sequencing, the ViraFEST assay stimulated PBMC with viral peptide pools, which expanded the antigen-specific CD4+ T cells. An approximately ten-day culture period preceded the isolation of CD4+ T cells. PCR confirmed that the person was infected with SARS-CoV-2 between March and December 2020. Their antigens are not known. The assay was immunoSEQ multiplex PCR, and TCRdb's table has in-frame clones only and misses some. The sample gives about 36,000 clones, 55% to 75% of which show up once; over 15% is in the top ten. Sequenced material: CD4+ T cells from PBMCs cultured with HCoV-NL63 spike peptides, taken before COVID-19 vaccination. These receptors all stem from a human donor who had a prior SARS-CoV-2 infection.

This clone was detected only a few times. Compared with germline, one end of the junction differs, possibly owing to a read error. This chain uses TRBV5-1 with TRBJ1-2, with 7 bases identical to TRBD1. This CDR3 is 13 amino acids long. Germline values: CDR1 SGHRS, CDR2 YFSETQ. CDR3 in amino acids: CASRLDLDRGYTF. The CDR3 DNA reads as TGCGCCAGCAGATTGGATCTGGACAGGGGCTACACCTTC.

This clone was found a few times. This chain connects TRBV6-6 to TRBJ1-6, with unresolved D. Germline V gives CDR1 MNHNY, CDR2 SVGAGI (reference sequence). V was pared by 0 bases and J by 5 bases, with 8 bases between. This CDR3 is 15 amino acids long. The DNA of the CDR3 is TGTGCCAGCAGTTACTCGGCGGGGAATAATTCACCCCTCCACTTT. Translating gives CASSYSAGNNSPLHF.

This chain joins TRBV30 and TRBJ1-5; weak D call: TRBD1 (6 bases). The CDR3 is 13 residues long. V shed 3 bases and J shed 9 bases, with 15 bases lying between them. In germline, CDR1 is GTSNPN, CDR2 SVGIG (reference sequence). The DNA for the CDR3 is TGTGCCTGGAGGCCCAGGGGAGAGGGGCCCCAGCATTTT. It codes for CAWRPRGEGPQHF.

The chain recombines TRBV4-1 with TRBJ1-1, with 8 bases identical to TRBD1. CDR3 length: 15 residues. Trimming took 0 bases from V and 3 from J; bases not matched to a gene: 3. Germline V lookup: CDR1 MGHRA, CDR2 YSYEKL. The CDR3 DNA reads TGCGCCAGCAGCCAAGAAACAGGGGGGTACACTGAAGCTTTCTTT. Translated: CASSQETGGYTEAFF.

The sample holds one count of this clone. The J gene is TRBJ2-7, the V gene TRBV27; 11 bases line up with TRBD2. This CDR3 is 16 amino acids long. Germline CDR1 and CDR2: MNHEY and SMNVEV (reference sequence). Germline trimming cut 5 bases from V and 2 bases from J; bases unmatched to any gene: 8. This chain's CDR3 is CASSLKVTSGAYEQYF. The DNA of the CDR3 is TGTGCCAGCAGTCTTAAGGTGACTAGCGGGGCCTACGAGCAGTACTTC.

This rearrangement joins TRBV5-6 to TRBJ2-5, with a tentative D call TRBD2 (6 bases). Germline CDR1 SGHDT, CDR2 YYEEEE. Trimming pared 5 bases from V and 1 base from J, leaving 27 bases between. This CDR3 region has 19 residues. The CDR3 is CASSSRRGGGLRFQETQYF. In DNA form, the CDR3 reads TGTGCCAGCAGTTCTCGTAGGGGAGGTGGGCTAAGGTTCCAAGAGACCCAGTACTTC. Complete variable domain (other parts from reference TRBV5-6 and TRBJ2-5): DAGVTQSPTHLIKTRGQQVTLRCSPKSGHDTVSWYQQALGQGPQFIFQYYEEEERQRGNFPDRFSGHQFPNYSSELNVNALLLGDSALYLCASSSRRGGGLRFQETQYFGPGTRLLVL.

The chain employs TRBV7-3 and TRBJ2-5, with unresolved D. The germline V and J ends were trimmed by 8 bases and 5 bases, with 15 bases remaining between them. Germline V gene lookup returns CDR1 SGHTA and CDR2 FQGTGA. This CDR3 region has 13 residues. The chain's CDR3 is CASSRKGGETQYF. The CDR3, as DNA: TGTGCCAGCTCCCGAAAGGGCGGTGAGACCCAGTACTTC.

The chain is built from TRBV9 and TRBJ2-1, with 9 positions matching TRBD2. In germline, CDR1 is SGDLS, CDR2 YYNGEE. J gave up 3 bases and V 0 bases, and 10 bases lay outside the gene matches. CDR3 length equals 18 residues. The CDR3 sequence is CASSVAGSRLADYNEQFF. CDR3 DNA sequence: TGTGCCAGCAGCGTAGCTGGTTCAAGACTAGCGGACTACAATGAGCAGTTCTTC.

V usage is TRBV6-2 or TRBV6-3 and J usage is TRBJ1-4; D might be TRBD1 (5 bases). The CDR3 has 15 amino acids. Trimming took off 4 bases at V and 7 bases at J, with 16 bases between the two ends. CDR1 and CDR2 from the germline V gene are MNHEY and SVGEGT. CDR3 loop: CASSSAGWRGEKLFF. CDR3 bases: TGTGCCAGCAGTTCTGCGGGATGGAGGGGTGAAAAACTGTTTTTT.

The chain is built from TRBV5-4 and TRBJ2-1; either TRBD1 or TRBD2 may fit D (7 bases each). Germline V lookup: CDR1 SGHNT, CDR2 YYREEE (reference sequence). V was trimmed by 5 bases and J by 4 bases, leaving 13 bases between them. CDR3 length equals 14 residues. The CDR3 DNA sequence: TGTGCCAGCAGATTTCAGGGGGGGTACAATGAGCAGTTCTTC. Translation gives CASRFQGGYNEQFF.

CDR3 amino acids: CASSPDNQETQYF. Here the CDR3 DNA reads TGTGCCAGCAGTCCGGACAACCAAGAGACCCAGTACTTC. The V and J genes are TRBV12-3 or TRBV12-4 and TRBJ2-5; the D gene is possibly TRBD1 (5 bases). Deletions cut 5 bases from V and 0 bases from J, with 7 bases between. The CDR3 extends over 13 amino acids.

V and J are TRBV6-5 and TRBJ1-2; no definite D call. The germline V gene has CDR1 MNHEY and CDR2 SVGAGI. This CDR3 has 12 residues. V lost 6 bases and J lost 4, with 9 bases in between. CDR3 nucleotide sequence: TGTGCCAGCAGCCGTACAGTCTATGGCTACACCTTC. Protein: CASSRTVYGYTF.

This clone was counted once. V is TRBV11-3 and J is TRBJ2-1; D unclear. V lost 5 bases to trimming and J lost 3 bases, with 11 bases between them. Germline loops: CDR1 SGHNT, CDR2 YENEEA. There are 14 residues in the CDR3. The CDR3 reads CASSQVAVYNEQFF. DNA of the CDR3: TGTGCCAGCAGCCAAGTGGCGGTCTACAATGAGCAGTTCTTC.

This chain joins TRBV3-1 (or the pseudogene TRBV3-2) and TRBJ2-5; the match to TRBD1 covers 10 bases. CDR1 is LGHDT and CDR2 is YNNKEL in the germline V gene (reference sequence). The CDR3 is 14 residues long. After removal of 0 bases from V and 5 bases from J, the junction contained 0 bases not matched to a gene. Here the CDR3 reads CASSQEDRGETQYF. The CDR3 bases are TGTGCCAGCAGCCAAGAGGACAGGGGGGAGACCCAGTACTTC.

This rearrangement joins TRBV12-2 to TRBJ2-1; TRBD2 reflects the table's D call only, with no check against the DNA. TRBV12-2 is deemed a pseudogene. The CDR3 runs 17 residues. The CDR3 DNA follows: TGTGCAAGTCGCCCGACTAGCGGGGGGGACCGGCCCCATGAGCAGTTCTTC. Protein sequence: CASRPTSGGDRPHEQFF.

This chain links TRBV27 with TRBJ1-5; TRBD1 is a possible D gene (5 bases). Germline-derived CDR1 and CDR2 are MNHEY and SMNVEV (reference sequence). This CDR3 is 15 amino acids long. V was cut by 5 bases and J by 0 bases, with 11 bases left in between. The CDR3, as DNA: TGTGCCAGCAGTCGAAATCAGGGTAGCAATCAGCCCCAGCATTTT. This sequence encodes CASSRNQGSNQPQHF.

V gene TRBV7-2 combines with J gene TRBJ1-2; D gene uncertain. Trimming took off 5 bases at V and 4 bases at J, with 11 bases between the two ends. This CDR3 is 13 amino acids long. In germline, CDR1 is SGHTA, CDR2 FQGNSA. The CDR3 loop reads CASSKSTFYGYTF. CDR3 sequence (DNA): TGTGCCAGCAGCAAAAGTACGTTCTATGGCTACACCTTC.

The DNA of the CDR3 is TGTGCCAGCAGTTACTCAGGTGGGCTCTCTGGAAACACCATATATTTT. Encoded protein: CASSYSGGLSGNTIYF. The V and J genes are TRBV6-5 and TRBJ1-3; D is unresolved. V was cut by 0 bases and J by 0 bases, with 9 bases left in between. The CDR3 runs to 16 residues. Per germline, CDR1 MNHEY and CDR2 SVGAGI.

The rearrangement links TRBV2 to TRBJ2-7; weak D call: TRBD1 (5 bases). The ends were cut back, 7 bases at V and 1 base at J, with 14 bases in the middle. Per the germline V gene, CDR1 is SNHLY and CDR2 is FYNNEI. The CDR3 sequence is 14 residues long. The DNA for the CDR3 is TGTGCCAGCAACCGGACACCGCGATCCTACGAGCAGTACTTC. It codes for CASNRTPRSYEQYF.

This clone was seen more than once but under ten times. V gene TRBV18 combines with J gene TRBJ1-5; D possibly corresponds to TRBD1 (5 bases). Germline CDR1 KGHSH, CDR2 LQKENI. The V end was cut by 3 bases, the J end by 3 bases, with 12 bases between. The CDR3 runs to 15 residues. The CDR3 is CASSPIQGTNQPQHF. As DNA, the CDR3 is TGTGCCAGCTCACCTATTCAAGGGACCAATCAGCCCCAGCATTTT.